The table lists the clone carrying this T cell receptor beta chain with a count of one. Its specificity is not known. Data came from immunoSEQ multiplex PCR; TCRdb stores just in-frame clones and leaves some out. The sample lists approximately 160,000 clones; 90% were seen once. V trimming: 0 bases; J trimming: 6 bases; junction bases outside the gene matches: 10. The CDR3 covers 16 residues. Germline V CDR1 and CDR2: SGHTA, FQGNSA. This entry comes from a study of T cell responses to AZD1222 COVID-19 vaccine. Overall study findings and caveats: Among AZD1222 vaccinees, only six were seropositive at baseline. In all cases, repertoires were sampled only after the peak T cell response. Spike was spanned by vaccine-associated CD4 TCRs, with dominance at 160-218 and 743-854. There were mostly white British donors and more females than males, and clonal diversity was possibly underestimated.

The rearrangement joins TRBV7-2 to TRBJ2-7; 8 nucleotides match TRBD2. The specimen comprised peripheral blood, sampled on day 0 of AZD1222 vaccination. The receptor was derived from an adult in good health. This CDR3 is CASSLASGLAAPEQYF. CDR3 DNA sequence: TGTGCCAGCAGCTTAGCGTCTGGACTAGCAGCACCCGAGCAGTACTTC. The variable domain in full, with the rest retrieved from reference TRBV7-2 and TRBJ2-7, is GAGVSQSPSNKVTEKGKDVELRCDPISGHTALYWYRQSLGQGLEFLIYFQGNSAPDKSGLPSDRFSAERTGGSVSTLTIQRTQQEDSAVYLCASSLASGLAAPEQYFGPGTRLTVT.